This T cell receptor (beta chain) was found in a study of blood T cell repertoires in COVID-19. TCRdb keeps only in-frame clones here, not all; method: immunoSEQ multiplex PCR. The sample lists approximately 100,000 clones, around 85% occurring once. Cohorts were based on clinical histories the participants reported. The CDR3 contains 15 residues. Germline V gene data show CDR1 as MNHEY and CDR2 as SMNVEV (reference sequence). Trimming stripped 6 bases from V and 1 base from J, with 13 bases between. The receptor's source is a woman in her fifties or sixties who had recovered from COVID-19. Material for sequencing was PBMCs or T cells enriched from blood (not recorded which). This chain connects TRBV27 to TRBJ2-1; possibly TRBD1 for D (6 bases). CDR3 region: CASRVRQASYNEQFF. The CDR3 region has the DNA TGTGCCAGCAGGGTCAGACAGGCATCCTACAATGAGCAGTTCTTC.